This is a list of T cell receptor beta chains from one sample in a study of T cells in narcolepsy. Sequenced by immunoSEQ multiplex PCR; TCRdb stores in-frame clones only, minus some. The table lists tens of thousands of clones, roughly 74% of them singletons. The specimen sequenced was CD45RA- memory CD4+ T cells from PBMCs. All receptors derive from a human donor with narcolepsy. Each CDR3 is given with its conserved first and last residue. A D gene is named only where the DNA matches it firmly. Clone size is not always given. Where it is, it says once, few, many or a class for expanded clones.

NA	TRBJ1-5	TRBD1	TRBV2	CASSGQGGRSNQPQHF	TGTGCCAGCAGTGGACAGGGGGGAAGGAGCAATCAGCCCCAGCATTTT
NA	TRBJ1-1	NA	TRBV5-6	CASSLADWVDTEAFF	TGTGCCAGCAGCTTGGCGGACTGGGTGGACACTGAAGCTTTCTTT
once	TRBJ2-7	TRBD2	TRBV2	CASSGTSGGPYEQYF	TGTGCCAGCAGCGGTACTAGCGGGGGGCCCTACGAGCAGTACTTC
few	TRBJ2-5	TRBD2	TRBV15	CATSRELAGVPTQYF	TGTGCCACCAGCAGAGAACTAGCGGGGGTCCCGACCCAGTACTTC
NA	TRBJ1-5	NA	TRBV18	CASSPWGAANQPQHF	TGTGCCAGCTCACCATGGGGGGCAGCAAATCAGCCCCAGCATTTT
NA	TRBJ2-4	TRBD2	TRBV5-5	CASSSTGTSATKNIQYF	TGTGCCAGCAGCAGCACCGGGACTAGCGCGACCAAAAACATTCAGTACTTC
NA	TRBJ1-2	TRBD1	TRBV19	CASTPDRGGGYTF	TGTGCCAGTACCCCGGACAGGGGCGGAGGCTACACCTTC
once	TRBJ2-7	NA	TRBV9	CASSPQDTLSYEQYF	TGTGCCAGCAGCCCACAGGACACACTCTCCTACGAGCAGTACTTC
NA	TRBJ2-2	NA	TRBV11-3	CASSLEFAGELFF	TGTGCCAGCAGCTTAGAGTTTGCCGGGGAGCTGTTTTTT
NA	TRBJ1-2	NA	TRBV11-2	CASSRVGALNYGYTF	TGTGCCAGCAGCCGGGTGGGGGCCCTTAACTATGGCTACACCTTC
NA	TRBJ1-2	NA	TRBV6-1	CASKKPRDIGYTF	TGTGCCAGCAAAAAACCCCGGGACATAGGCTACACCTTC
medium-sized	TRBJ1-6	NA	TRBV2	CASSVESKRSPLHF	TGTGCCAGCAGTGTGGAGTCAAAGAGGTCACCCCTCCACTTT
NA	TRBJ2-2	NA	TRBV7-3	CASSPHSSLNTGELFF	TGTGCCAGCAGCCCCCATTCCAGCCTGAACACCGGGGAGCTGTTTTTT
few	TRBJ1-4	TRBD1	TRBV30	CAWSVLGGGEKLFF	TGTGCCTGGAGTGTATTAGGGGGCGGGGAAAAACTGTTTTTT
NA	TRBJ1-2	NA	TRBV6-5	CASRSSYGYTF	TGTGCCAGCAGAAGTTCGTATGGCTACACCTTC
NA	TRBJ1-2	NA	TRBV2	CASSGTGSYGYTF	TGTGCCAGCAGTGGAACAGGGTCTTATGGCTACACCTTC
NA	TRBJ1-3	TRBD1	TRBV2	CASSRDRASGNTIYF	TGTGCCAGCAGTAGGGACAGGGCGTCTGGAAACACCATATATTTT
NA	TRBJ1-2	NA	TRBV11-3	CASSLNQGNGYTF	TGTGCCAGCAGCTTAAACCAGGGGAATGGCTACACCTTC
few	TRBJ2-7	TRBD2	TRBV4-1	CASSQRSFRTSVYEQYF	TGCGCCAGCAGCCAAAGGAGCTTCAGGACTAGCGTCTACGAGCAGTACTTC
NA	TRBJ1-5	NA	TRBV9	CASSVEPQQPQHF	TGTGCCAGCAGCGTAGAACCCCAGCAGCCCCAGCATTTT
NA	TRBJ1-1	NA	TRBV19	CASSIGERVTEAFF	TGTGCCAGTAGTATAGGTGAGAGGGTCACTGAAGCTTTCTTT
NA	TRBJ1-2	NA	TRBV4-1	CASSQEEGSSGYTF	TGCGCCAGCAGCCAAGAGGAAGGGTCGAGTGGCTACACCTTC
few	TRBJ1-1	NA	TRBV7-3	CASSPDINRNTEAFF	TGTGCCAGCAGCCCCGACATTAACAGGAACACTGAAGCTTTCTTT
NA	TRBJ1-6	NA	TRBV9	CASSATRARNSPLHF	TGTGCCAGCAGCGCCACGCGCGCCCGTAATTCACCCCTCCACTTT
NA	TRBJ2-7	TRBD1	TRBV2	CASRVTGVTYEQYF	TGTGCCAGCAGAGTTACAGGGGTTACCTACGAGCAGTACTTC
once	TRBJ1-2	TRBD1	TRBV30	CAWSRQGASYTF	TGTGCCTGGAGTAGACAGGGGGCTAGCTACACCTTC
once	TRBJ1-1	NA	TRBV5-1	CASSPGSGRHTEAFF	TGCGCCAGCAGCCCTGGGTCGGGCAGGCATACTGAAGCTTTCTTT
once	TRBJ2-7	NA	TRBV7-6	CASSFYGHGAYEQYF	TGTGCCAGCAGCTTTTATGGCCACGGAGCCTACGAGCAGTACTTC
NA	TRBJ1-4	NA	TRBV4-1	CASSQVAGTNEKLFF	TGCGCCAGCAGCCAAGTGGCAGGGACTAATGAAAAACTGTTTTTT
NA	TRBJ2-1	TRBD2	TRBV18	CASSPGLGFSGGKQFF	TGTGCCAGCTCACCCGGACTGGGGTTTAGCGGGGGGAAGCAGTTCTTC
NA	TRBJ2-7	NA	TRBV20-1	CSARRDNEQYF	TGCAGTGCTAGACGGGACAACGAGCAGTACTTC
few	TRBJ1-6	TRBD1	TRBV5-1	CASSVRGPGTVNSPLHF	TGCGCCAGCAGCGTACGAGGGCCCGGGACAGTCAATTCACCCCTCCACTTT
NA	TRBJ2-2	NA	TRBV2	CASSGRTRSTGELFF	TGTGCCAGCAGTGGCCGGACCCGGTCCACCGGGGAGCTGTTTTTT
once	TRBJ2-3	TRBD2	TRBV11-2	CASSLGLAASTDTQYF	TGTGCCAGCAGCTTGGGACTAGCGGCTAGCACAGATACGCAGTATTTT
NA	TRBJ2-1	TRBD2	TRBV25-1	CASSDLGLAGGPYNEQFF	TGTGCCAGCAGTGACCTCGGACTAGCGGGGGGCCCCTACAATGAGCAGTTCTTC
NA	TRBJ1-2	NA	TRBV1	CTSSQEVRDSRGYTF	TGCACCAGCAGCCAAGAAGTTCGGGACAGCAGGGGCTACACCTTC
once	TRBJ1-5	TRBD1	TRBV7-3	CASSSRRDSGNQPQHF	TGTGCCAGCAGCTCCAGACGGGACAGTGGGAATCAGCCCCAGCATTTT
NA	TRBJ2-7	TRBD2	TRBV7-2	CASSSSPYGGARYEQYF	TGTGCCAGCAGCTCCAGCCCCTACGGGGGGGCTCGCTACGAGCAGTACTTC
few	TRBJ2-5	NA	TRBV7-7	CASSFNPGETQYF	TGTGCCAGCAGCTTCAACCCGGGAGAGACCCAGTACTTC
NA	TRBJ1-1	NA	TRBV5-1	CASSLDRPDGTEAFF	TGCGCCAGCAGCTTGGACAGGCCGGATGGCACTGAAGCTTTCTTT
NA	TRBJ2-7	TRBD1	TRBV9	CASSVVGQGAGEQYF	TGTGCCAGCAGCGTAGTCGGACAGGGGGCTGGGGAGCAGTACTTC